This paragraph covers one T cell receptor (beta chain) sequence. The antigen it recognizes is unknown. Qualities for individual bases were not recorded, and no much larger clone is one base off. Trimming leaves V shorter by 5 bases and J shorter by 3 bases, with the junction holding 9 bases beyond the gene matches. In the germline V gene (reference sequence), CDR1 corresponds to PRHDT and CDR2 to FYEKMQ. The CDR3 spans 15 residues, from the cysteine through the phenylalanine. This entry keeps only the CDR3 DNA: 45 bases, framed from base 1. This sample is part of a study of T cells in pancreatic ductal adenocarcinoma (dated by TCRdb to 2016 to 2017). With respect to the entire study: Surgically resected pancreatic ductal adenocarcinoma specimens were analyzed for the quantity, spatial distribution, and characteristics of both suppressive cells and tumor-infiltrating CD8+ T cells, an effort aimed at clarifying the adaptive T-cell response occurring naturally. General findings and caveats noted by the study authors: T-cell clonality showed no significant difference between tumor and blood, with a mean clonality of around 0.11 in tumors and 0.072 in blood. Because inoperable disease is present at presentation in most pancreatic cancer patients, the resected cohort was biased toward the minority with early-stage disease. Comparisons of clonality between tumor and blood may be biased toward lower diversity because tumors are enriched in CD45RO+ effector T cells rather than naive T cells. Blood samples had more total productive templates and 6 to 10-fold more unique clonotypes than tumor samples.

Selected pancreatic ductal adenocarcinoma patients had undergone surgery without neoadjuvant therapy. Peripheral blood was collected in heparin tubes, and PBMCs were isolated by histopaque density gradient and cryopreserved in around 11% DMSO. The DNeasy Blood and Tissue Kit, with Proteinase K and RNase treatment, was used to extract genomic DNA from more than five PBMC specimens and fewer than ten flash-frozen tumor specimens. TCR beta CDR3 regions were amplified from genomic DNA using the immunoSEQ hsTCRB kit. An Illumina HiSeq system was used for high-throughput TRB CDR3 sequencing. From the authors' description of their analysis: The immunoSEQ software was used to analyze the sequencing reads, and any nonproductive sequences containing premature stops or frame-shifts were left out. Repertoire clonality was computed as one minus Shannon entropy normalized by log2 of the number of unique productive sequences. TCRdb obtained this table from immuneACCESS and retained in-frame rearrangements with V and J assigned. These tables miss some clones; where compared with another copy, unresolved V genes account for less than half of the shortfall, and the remainder is unexplained. That table furnishes V, J and clone size, whereas the DNA furnished D and trimming. This sample is represented by 15,000 to 20,000 clones; around nine tenths of them were singletons. Jointly, the top ten make up 0.75% to 1% of the sample.

This sequence uses TRBV13 and TRBJ2-7; TRBD1 aligns with 8 central bases. The clonotype originates from a human donor with pancreatic ductal adenocarcinoma. The sample taken for sequencing was PBMCs. The CDR3 protein: CASSNNQGAGYEQYF. In nucleotide form, the sequence is TGTGCCAGCAGCAACAACCAGGGGGCTGGCTACGAGCAGTACTTC.